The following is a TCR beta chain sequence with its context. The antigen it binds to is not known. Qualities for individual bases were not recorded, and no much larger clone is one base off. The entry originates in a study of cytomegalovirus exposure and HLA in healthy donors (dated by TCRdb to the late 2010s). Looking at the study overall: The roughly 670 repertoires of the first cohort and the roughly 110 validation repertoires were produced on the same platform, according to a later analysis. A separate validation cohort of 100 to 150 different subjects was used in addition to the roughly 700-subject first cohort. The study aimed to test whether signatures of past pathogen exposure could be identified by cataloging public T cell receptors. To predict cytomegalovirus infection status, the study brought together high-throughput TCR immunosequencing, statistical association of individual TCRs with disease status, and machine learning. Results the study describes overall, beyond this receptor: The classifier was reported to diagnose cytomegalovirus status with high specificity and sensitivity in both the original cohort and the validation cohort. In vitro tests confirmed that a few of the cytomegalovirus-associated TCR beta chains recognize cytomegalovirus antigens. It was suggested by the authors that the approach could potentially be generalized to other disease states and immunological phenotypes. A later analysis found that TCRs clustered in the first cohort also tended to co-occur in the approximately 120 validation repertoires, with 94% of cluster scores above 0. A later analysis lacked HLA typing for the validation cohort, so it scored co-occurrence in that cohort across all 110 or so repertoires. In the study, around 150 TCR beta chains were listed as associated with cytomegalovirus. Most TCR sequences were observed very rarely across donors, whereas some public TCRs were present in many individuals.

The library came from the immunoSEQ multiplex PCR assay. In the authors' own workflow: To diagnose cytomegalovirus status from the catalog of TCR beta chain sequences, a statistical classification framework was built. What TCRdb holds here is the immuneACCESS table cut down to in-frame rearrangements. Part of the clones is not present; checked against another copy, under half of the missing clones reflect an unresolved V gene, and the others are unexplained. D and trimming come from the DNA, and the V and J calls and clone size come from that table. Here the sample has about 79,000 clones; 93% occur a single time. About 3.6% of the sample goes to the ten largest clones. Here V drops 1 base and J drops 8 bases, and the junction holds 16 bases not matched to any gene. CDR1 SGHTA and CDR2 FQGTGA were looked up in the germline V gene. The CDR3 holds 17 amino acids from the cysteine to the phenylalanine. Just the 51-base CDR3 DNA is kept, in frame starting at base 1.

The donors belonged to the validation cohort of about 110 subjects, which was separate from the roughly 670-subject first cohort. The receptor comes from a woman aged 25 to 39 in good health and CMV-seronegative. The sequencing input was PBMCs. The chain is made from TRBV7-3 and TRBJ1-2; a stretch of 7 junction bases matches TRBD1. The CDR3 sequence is CASSLKDRPPTSGGYTF. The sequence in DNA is TGTGCCAGCAGCTTAAAGGACAGGCCACCTACATCGGGAGGCTACACCTTC.